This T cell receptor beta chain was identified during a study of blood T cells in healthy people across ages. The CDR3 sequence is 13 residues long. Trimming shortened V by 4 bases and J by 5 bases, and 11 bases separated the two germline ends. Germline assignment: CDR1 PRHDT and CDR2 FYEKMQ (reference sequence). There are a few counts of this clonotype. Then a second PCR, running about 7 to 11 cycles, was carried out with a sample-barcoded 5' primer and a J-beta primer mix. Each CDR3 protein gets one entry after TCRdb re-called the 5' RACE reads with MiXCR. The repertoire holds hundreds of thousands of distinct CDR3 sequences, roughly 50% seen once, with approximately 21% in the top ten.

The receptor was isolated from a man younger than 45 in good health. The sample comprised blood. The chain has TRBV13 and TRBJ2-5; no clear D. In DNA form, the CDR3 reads TGTGCCAGCAGCTCGCCGCCCAGGGAGACCCAGTACTTC. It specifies CASSSPPRETQYF.